These 4 T cell receptor beta chains were all obtained from the same sample, sequenced in a study of OX40 agonist ivuxolimab in advanced cancers. Here immunoSEQ multiplex PCR was the method, and the copy in TCRdb shows in-frame clones only, minus some. The sample lists about 32,000 clones, about nine tenths occurring once. Material: CD4+ or CD8+ T cells sorted from blood, obtained in a trial of the OX40 agonist ivuxolimab. The receptor source for this set is an adult with an advanced solid tumor such as melanoma, head and neck, liver or kidney cancer.

The rearrangement joins TRBV5-4 to TRBJ1-2; D gene ambiguous. CDR1 is SGHNT, CDR2 YYREEE, per germline (reference sequence). The CDR3 consists of 11 residues. V was trimmed by 3 bases and J by 3 bases, leaving 3 bases between them. The CDR3 region has the DNA TGTGCCAGCAGCTCCTACTATGGCTACACCTTC. This encodes CASSSYYGYTF. Variable domain in full (rest from reference TRBV5-4 and TRBJ1-2): ETGVTQSPTHLIKTRGQQVTLRCSSQSGHNTVSWYQQALGQGPQFIFQYYREEENGRGNFPPRFSGLQFPNYSSELNVNALELDDSALYLCASSSYYGYTFGSGTRLTVV.

This chain joins TRBV4-1 and TRBJ2-3; D may be TRBD2 (5 bases). The CDR3 loop spans 18 amino acids. The germline V gene has CDR1 MGHRA and CDR2 YSYEKL. Trimming left V 0 bases short and J 3 bases short, with 19 bases between. The CDR3 DNA follows: TGCGCCAGCAGCCAAGAGCCCCGGGGTGGGTTTGCTACAGATACGCAGTATTTT. Protein product: CASSQEPRGGFATDTQYF.

The genes are TRBV19 and TRBJ2-3, with 8 bases identical to TRBD2. This CDR3 is built from 15 residues. V gave up 5 bases and J gave up 4 bases; unmatched junction bases: 8. CDR1 and CDR2 from the germline V gene are LNHDA and SQIVND (reference sequence). The CDR3 protein is CASSETGGSPDTQYF. CDR3 bases: TGTGCCAGTAGTGAGACGGGAGGGTCCCCAGATACGCAGTATTTT.

The chain has TRBV11-1 and TRBJ2-3, with D possibly matching TRBD2 (5 bases). Trimming took 5 bases from V and 1 from J, leaving 13 bases between them. This CDR3 has 15 residues. Germline CDR1 and CDR2: SGHAT and FQDESV (reference sequence). The DNA for the CDR3 is TGTGCCAGCAGCCCCCCGGACGGGGGCACAGATACGCAGTATTTT. Its translation: CASSPPDGGTDTQYF.